Listed below are T cell receptor beta chains from one sample, sequenced in a study of Ad26.COV2.S vaccination and SARS-CoV-2 variants. TCRdb's copy holds only in-frame clones and misses some; the assay was immunoSEQ multiplex PCR. Of about 350,000 clones listed, about 89% are singletons. The input for sequencing was peripheral blood, taken in a trial of Ad26.COV2.S vaccine versus placebo. Source of these receptors: a person aged 18-65 years who received the Ad26.COV2.S COVID-19 vaccine or a placebo. Each CDR3 is given with its conserved first and last residue. Each record gives: D gene, J gene, V gene, clone size, CDR3 protein, CDR3 DNA. D genes are given only for firm matches. Some rows have no size entry. The others give once, few or many, or a class for an expanded clone.

. TRBJ1-5 TRBV28 . CASSLGTPSNGHF TGTGCCAGCAGTTTAGGCACTCCCTCCAACGGGCATTTT
. TRBJ1-5 TRBV19 . CASSMGYGRRETSNQPQHF TGTGCCAGTAGTATGGGTTACGGGCGGAGGGAGACGAGCAATCAGCCCCAGCATTTT
. TRBJ1-1 TRBV7-9 . CASSLEAENTEAFF TGTGCCAGCAGCTTAGAGGCAGAGAACACTGAAGCTTTCTTT
. TRBJ2-5 TRBV2 . CASRPRRGTQETQYF TGTGCCAGCAGGCCGAGAAGGGGGACACAAGAGACCCAGTACTTC
TRBD1 TRBJ1-6 TRBV5-5 . CASSLQGANNSPLHF TGTGCCAGCAGCTTGCAGGGGGCGAATAATTCACCCCTCCACTTT
. TRBJ2-2 TRBV4-1 once CASSPLNTGELFF TGCGCCAGCAGCCCTCTGAACACCGGGGAGCTGTTTTTT
. TRBJ1-2 TRBV10-3 . CAISEGGGDNYGYTF TGTGCCATCAGTGAGGGGGGTGGGGATAACTATGGCTACACCTTC
TRBD2 TRBJ2-3 TRBV6-6 . CASSELAGGGTQYF TGTGCCAGCAGTGAGCTAGCGGGAGGCGGTACGCAGTATTTT
. TRBJ1-1 TRBV28 . CASSLYEGTTEAFF TGTGCCAGCAGTTTATACGAGGGAACGACTGAAGCTTTCTTT
. TRBJ2-7 TRBV5-6 . CASSLVSTDVGYEQYF TGTGCCAGCAGCTTGGTTTCTACAGATGTTGGCTACGAGCAGTACTTC
TRBD2 TRBJ2-3 TRBV24-1 . CATSDLGTSGTKDTQYF TGTGCCACCAGTGATTTAGGAACTAGCGGGACGAAAGATACGCAGTATTTT
. TRBJ2-3 TRBV4-1 once CASSRLDLGTDTQYF TGCGCCAGCAGCCGTTTGGATCTGGGCACAGATACGCAGTATTTT